Shown below are 19 T cell receptor beta chains from a single sample sequenced in a study of blood T cell repertoires in COVID-19. Libraries were prepared by immunoSEQ multiplex PCR; TCRdb keeps only in-frame clonotypes and omits some of them. The sample carries some 200,000 clones, around four fifths recorded once. Specimen: PBMCs or T cells enriched from blood (not recorded which). Receptors were obtained from a man in his forties or fifties who had recovered from COVID-19.

The chain carries TRBV27 and TRBJ2-5; 9 bases agree with TRBD2. Trimming cost V 6 bases and J 5 bases; bases outside gene matches: 13. Germline CDR1 MNHEY, CDR2 SMNVEV (reference sequence). CDR3 length: 16 residues. The CDR3 DNA sequence: TGTGCCAGCAGCCCGCATCGGGCGGGAGGGCCGGAGACCCAGTACTTC. Its translation: CASSPHRAGGPETQYF.

This clone appeared once. CDR3: CASSLARGGVETQYF. The DNA of the CDR3 is TGCGCCAGCAGCTTGGCTAGAGGGGGGGTAGAGACCCAGTACTTC. The J gene is TRBJ2-5, the V gene TRBV5-1, with D perhaps matching TRBD2 (7 bases). Trimming took off 0 bases at V and 4 bases at J, with 13 bases between the two ends. This CDR3 is 15 amino acids long. Germline CDR1 is SGHRS and CDR2 is YFSETQ.

V gene TRBV28 combines with J gene TRBJ1-2; D is ambiguous. V dropped 4 bases and J dropped 2 bases, with 14 bases sitting between them. Germline lookup yields CDR1 MDHEN and CDR2 SYDVKM. This CDR3 spans 15 amino acids. The CDR3 nucleotides are TGTGCCAGCAGTTCCGTCGGGGTCGTCAACTATGGCTACACCTTC. As protein: CASSSVGVVNYGYTF.

This clone has just a few counts. The rearrangement uses TRBV30 and TRBJ1-1; D gene ambiguous. V was shortened by 0 bases and J by 5 bases, with 19 bases between the two germline ends. Germline assignment: CDR1 GTSNPN and CDR2 SVGIG (reference sequence). This CDR3 comprises 16 residues. The CDR3 DNA reads TGTGCCTGGAGTGTACTAACCGGGCGGGTGGGAACTGAAGCTTTCTTT. Residues: CAWSVLTGRVGTEAFF.

The J gene is TRBJ2-2, the V gene TRBV25-1; perhaps TRBD2 as D (6 bases). The V end lost 6 bases, the J end lost 5 bases, and 13 bases lay between the germline ends. The germline CDR1 and CDR2 sequences are MGHDK and SYGVNS. CDR3 size: 14 residues. The CDR3 spells CASRRTTGTGELFF. The CDR3 DNA sequence: TGTGCCAGCAGGCGGACTACGGGGACCGGGGAGCTGTTTTTT.

The chain carries TRBV6-5 and TRBJ2-7, with 8 bases matching TRBD2. Trimming removed 5 bases from V and 4 bases from J; junction bases left unmatched: 7. Looked up from germline, CDR1 is MNHEY and CDR2 is SVGAGI. The CDR3 length is 14 residues. The CDR3: CASSNRGGKYEQYF. In nucleotides, the CDR3 is TGTGCCAGCAGTAACCGGGGGGGGAAATACGAGCAGTACTTC.

The chain links TRBV7-2 to TRBJ1-1; 8 bases map to TRBD1. The CDR3 sequence is 14 residues long. The germline gives CDR1 SGHTA, CDR2 FQGNSA. V lost 5 bases and J lost 2; bases outside the gene matches: 4. The CDR3 here is CASSPGGANTEAFF. The CDR3 bases are TGTGCCAGCAGCCCAGGGGGCGCTAACACTGAAGCTTTCTTT.

This chain connects TRBV30 to TRBJ2-7; 7 nucleotides line up with TRBD2. Per germline, CDR1 GTSNPN and CDR2 SVGIG (reference sequence). This CDR3 is 10 amino acids long. Trimming cost V 5 bases and J 8 bases; bases outside gene matches: 3. The CDR3 is CAWGLGKQYF. As DNA, the CDR3 is TGTGCCTGGGGACTAGGCAAGCAGTACTTC.

This chain links TRBV7-9 with TRBJ1-1; a possible D gene is TRBD1 (5 bases). The CDR3 is made up of 15 amino acids. CDR1 is SEHNR and CDR2 is FQNEAQ in the germline V gene (reference sequence). Trimming shortened V by 5 bases and J by 1 base, and 14 bases separated the two germline ends. CDR3 sequence: CASSLHKTGNTEAFF. DNA for the CDR3: TGTGCCAGCAGCCTCCACAAAACAGGGAACACTGAAGCTTTCTTT. Looking up the rest from reference TRBV7-9 and TRBJ1-1 gives the full variable domain: DTGVSQNPRHKITKRGQNVTFRCDPISEHNRLYWYRQTLGQGPEFLTYFQNEAQLEKSRLLSDRFSAERPKGSFSTLEIQRTEQGDSAMYLCASSLHKTGNTEAFFGQGTRLTVV.

This sequence joins TRBV18 and TRBJ2-7; D not resolved. The CDR3 length is 14 residues. Germline CDR1 is KGHSH and CDR2 is LQKENI. V was pared by 6 bases and J by 6 bases, with 18 bases between. As DNA, the CDR3 is TGTGCCAGCTCCCCGGAACACCCTGGGCGCGAGCAGTACTTC. Translation: CASSPEHPGREQYF.

This clone was seen more than once but under ten times. V usage is TRBV4-2 and J usage is TRBJ1-3; possible D gene TRBD1, 5 bases. CDR1 and CDR2 from the germline V gene are LGHNA and YNFKEQ. This CDR3 comprises 16 residues. Trimming removed 1 base from V and 3 bases from J, with 13 bases in between. CDR3 sequence: CASSQGVGQGGNTIYF. CDR3 bases: TGTGCCAGCAGCCAAGGGGTCGGGCAGGGTGGAAACACCATATATTTT.

The chain uses TRBV11-2 and TRBJ2-5; D is ambiguous. Looked up from germline, CDR1 is SGHAT and CDR2 is FQNNGV. The V and J ends lost 1 base and 4 bases respectively, with 7 bases between them. The CDR3 contains 13 residues. CDR3 residues: CASSLVRLETQYF. The CDR3 DNA reads TGTGCCAGCAGCTTAGTACGGTTAGAGACCCAGTACTTC.

This clone appeared once. This chain links TRBV28 with TRBJ1-2, with D possibly being TRBD1 (5 bases). Germline V gene lookup returns CDR1 MDHEN and CDR2 SYDVKM. This CDR3 comprises 14 residues. The ends were cut back, 5 bases at V and 2 bases at J, with 12 bases in the middle. The CDR3 protein is CASSVETVNYGYTF. The CDR3 nucleotides are TGTGCCAGCAGTGTAGAGACAGTAAACTATGGCTACACCTTC.

This clone was observed a few times. CDR3 DNA: TGCGCCAGCAGCCAAGATGGGACATCTGGGGCCAACGTCCTGACTTTC. It codes for CASSQDGTSGANVLTF. This chain uses TRBV4-3 with TRBJ2-6; tentatively, D is TRBD1 (6 bases). CDR3 size: 16 residues. CDR1 is LGHNA, CDR2 YSLEER, per germline. Trimming took off 0 bases at V and 1 base at J, with 7 bases between the two ends.

V and J are TRBV7-9 and TRBJ1-1, with 10 bases that match TRBD1. CDR1 SEHNR and CDR2 FQNEAQ come from the germline V gene (reference sequence). This CDR3 spans 18 amino acids. The V and J ends lost 4 bases and 3 bases, in that order; junction bases with no gene match: 14. CDR3 loop: CASSSDSGTGVSYTEAFF. As DNA, the CDR3 is TGTGCCAGCAGCTCAGATTCCGGGACAGGGGTCTCTTACACTGAAGCTTTCTTT.

This clone was found once. The chain carries TRBV30 and TRBJ2-3; weak D call: TRBD1 (6 bases). Germline assignment: CDR1 GTSNPN and CDR2 SVGIG (reference sequence). V was shortened by 2 bases and J by 6 bases, with 12 bases between the two germline ends. This CDR3 spans 13 amino acids. The CDR3 nucleotides are TGTGCCTGGAGTAACAACAGGGTGGATACGCAGTATTTT. This gives the protein CAWSNNRVDTQYF. The full variable domain, with the rest looked up from reference TRBV30 and TRBJ2-3, is SQTIHQWPATLVQPVGSPLSLECTVEGTSNPNLYWYRQAAGRGLQLLFYSVGIGQISSEVPQNLSASRPQDRQFILSSKKLLLSDSGFYLCAWSNNRVDTQYFGPGTRLTVL.

On this clone: One junction end does not reproduce the germline sequence, and a read error may be involved. The V call is TRBV5-4, the J call TRBJ1-6, with a possible D match to TRBD1 (6 bases). Germline V gives CDR1 SGHNT, CDR2 YYREEE (reference sequence). There are 15 residues in the CDR3. CDR3 amino acids: CASSLATGNNSPLHF. CDR3 DNA sequence: TGTGCCAGCAGCTTGGCCACAGGGAATAACTCACCCCTCCACTTT.

The gene calls are TRBV14 and TRBJ2-5; 14 bases are shared with TRBD2. Trimming took 4 bases from V and 5 from J; bases not matched to a gene: 3. The CDR3 is 15 residues long. Germline CDR1 is SGHDN and CDR2 is FVKESK. DNA for the CDR3: TGTGCCAGCAGCCCTCGGACTAGCGGGAGGGAGACCCAGTACTTC. Translated, it gives CASSPRTSGRETQYF.

The chain carries TRBV2 and TRBJ2-3, with 8 bases lining up with TRBD2. Germline loops: CDR1 SNHLY, CDR2 FYNNEI. This CDR3 contains 15 residues. Unmatched junction bases numbered 13, after V lost 6 bases and J lost 8 bases. The CDR3 DNA reads as TGTGCCAGCAGGGGGGCGGGGACTAGGCTCGCTACGCAGTATTTT. This sequence encodes CASRGAGTRLATQYF.